This T cell receptor (beta chain) stems from a study of OX40 agonist ivuxolimab in advanced cancers. Across the whole study: Ivuxolimab, an antibody acting as an agonist of OX40 (CD134), was used to treat patients. Regarding the study as a whole: CD4+ and CD8+ blood T cells expanded clonally by week 6 at 0.1 to 3.0 mg/kg.

The CDR3 is 15 amino acids. V lost 6 bases, J lost 5 bases, and 14 bases lay in between. Germline V gene lookup returns CDR1 MDHEN and CDR2 SYDVKM. Points on this clone: What it recognizes is unknown.

Using immunoSEQ multiplex PCR, the repertoire was profiled, and TCRdb retains in-frame clones only, with some absent. Altogether over 70,000 clones are present, 65% to 90% being singletons, with the ten largest covering roughly 2%. The specimen was CD4+ or CD8+ T cells sorted from blood, collected in a trial of the OX40 agonist ivuxolimab. The source is an adult with an advanced solid tumor such as melanoma, head and neck, liver or kidney cancer. The V gene is TRBV28, the J gene TRBJ2-6; no definite D call. CDR3 sequence: CASSPINLRANVLTF. Here the CDR3 DNA reads TGTGCCAGCAGCCCCATCAATCTAAGGGCCAACGTCCTGACTTTC.